The T cell receptor (beta chain) described here comes from a study of control samples from healthy donors and cancer patients. V lost 2 bases to trimming and J lost 7 bases; unmatched junction nucleotides: 11. The CDR3 is made up of 16 amino acids. Some clones are missing from TCRdb's copy, which holds only in-frame ones; the method was immunoSEQ multiplex PCR. The repertoire holds 170,000 or so clones, with more than 85% as singletons. Specimen: blood. The TCR originated in a woman aged 40 to 50 in good health. The gene calls are TRBV5-3 and TRBJ1-5; 8 bases are a match to TRBD1. TRBV5-3 is annotated as an ORF whose role is uncertain. CDR3 DNA sequence: TGTGCCAGAAGCTTAGAGGACAGGGAAGCGCGACAGCCCCAGCATTTT. It encodes CARSLEDREARQPQHF.